This paragraph covers one TCR beta chain sequence. Its antigen is unidentified. Data came from immunoSEQ multiplex PCR; TCRdb stores just in-frame clones and leaves some out. The repertoire has 75,000 to 100,000 clones, around nine tenths of them found once; the top ten carry approximately 11%. This sample is part of a study of T cell responses to AZD1222 COVID-19 vaccine. General study results and limits: It should be noted that donors were predominantly white British and more often female, and clonal diversity was possibly underestimated.

The germline V gene encodes CDR1 MNHNY and CDR2 SVGAGI (reference sequence). The CDR3 runs 15 residues. V shed 0 bases and J shed 4 bases, with 12 bases lying between them. Sequencing was performed on peripheral blood, taken on day 0 of AZD1222 vaccination. The gene calls are TRBV6-6 and TRBJ1-1; the D is unclear. This receptor was obtained from an adult in good health. CDR3 bases: TGTGCCAGCAGTTACTCCTCCCGGGAGGGCACTGAAGCTTTCTTT. Amino acid sequence: CASSYSSREGTEAFF.